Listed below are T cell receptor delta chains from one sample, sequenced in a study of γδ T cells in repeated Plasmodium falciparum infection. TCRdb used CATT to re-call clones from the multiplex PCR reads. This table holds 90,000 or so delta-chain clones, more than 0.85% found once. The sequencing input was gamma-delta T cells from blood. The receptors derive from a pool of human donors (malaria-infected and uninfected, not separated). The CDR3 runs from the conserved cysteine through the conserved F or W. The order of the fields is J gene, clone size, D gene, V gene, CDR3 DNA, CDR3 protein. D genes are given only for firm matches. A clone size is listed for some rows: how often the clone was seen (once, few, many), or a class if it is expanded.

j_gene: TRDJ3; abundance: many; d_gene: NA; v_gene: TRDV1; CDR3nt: TGTGCTCTTGGGACAACGTCTTTCCTTACCTGGGACCCCTGGGACACCCGACAGATGTTTTTC; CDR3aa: CALGTTSFLTWDPWDTRQMFF
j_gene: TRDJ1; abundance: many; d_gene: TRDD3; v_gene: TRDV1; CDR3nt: TGTGCTCTTGGGGAAAGGGGAGCTCCCAAGGGGAACATACTGGGGATGAGGCCCGATAAACTCATCTTT; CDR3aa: CALGERGAPKGNILGMRPDKLIF
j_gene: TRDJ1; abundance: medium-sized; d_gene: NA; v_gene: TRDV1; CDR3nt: TGTGCTCTTGGAATAAACCTGGTTACTAAACTCATCTTT; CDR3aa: CALGINLVTKLIF
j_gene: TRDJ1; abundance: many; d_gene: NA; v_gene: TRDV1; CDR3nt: TGTGCTCTTGGGGAACGCGTTGTTGGAGATACTTCGGGGCTCATCTTT; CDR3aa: CALGERVVGDTSGLIF
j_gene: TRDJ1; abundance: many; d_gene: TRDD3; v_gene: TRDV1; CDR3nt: TGTGCTCTTGGGGGCCGAACTTCCCGTACTGTACTGGGGGTGGTCGATAAACTCATCTTT; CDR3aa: CALGGRTSRTVLGVVDKLIF
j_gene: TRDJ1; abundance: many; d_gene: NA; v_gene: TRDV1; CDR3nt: TGTGCTCTTGGGGAATTTAGCCCAGCACACCGGGGATTCAGATTCACCGATAAACTCATCTTT; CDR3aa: CALGEFSPAHRGFRFTDKLIF
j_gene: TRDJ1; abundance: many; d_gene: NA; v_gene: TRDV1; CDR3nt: TGTGCTCTAGAAAGGGGGGAGGGGTTCTGGGAGCTACAGTACACCGATAAACTCATCTTT; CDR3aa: CALERGEGFWELQYTDKLIF
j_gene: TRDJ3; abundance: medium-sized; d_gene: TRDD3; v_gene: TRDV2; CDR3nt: TGTGCCTGTGACACCGTCATCGCAAGGGGATACGAGAGCTCCTGGGACACCCGACAGATGTTTTTC; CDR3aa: CACDTVIARGYESSWDTRQMFF
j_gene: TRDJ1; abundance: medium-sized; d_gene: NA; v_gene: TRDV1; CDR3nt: TGTGCTCTTGGGGACCAAAGACTTTCTGACTGTAACACCGATAAACTCATCTTT; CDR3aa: CALGDQRLSDCNTDKLIF
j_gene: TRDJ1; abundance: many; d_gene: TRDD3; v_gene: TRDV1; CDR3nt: TGTGCTCTTGGGGAACAAACCTACGTACTGGGGGATACCACCGATAAACTCATTTTT; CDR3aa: CALGEQTYVLGDTTDKLIF
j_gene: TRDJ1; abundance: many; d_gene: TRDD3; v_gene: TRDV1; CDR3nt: TGTGCTCTTGGGGAACTACTGGTTGGCATGCCTCCTACACGTCTGGGGGATACCCGCGAATCGTACACCGATAAACTCATCTTT; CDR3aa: CALGELLVGMPPTRLGDTRESYTDKLIF
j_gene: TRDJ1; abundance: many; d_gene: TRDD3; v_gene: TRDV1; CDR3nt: TGTGCTCTTGGGGACACCCTATTTCCTTTACTGGGGGATACGGGTCCTCACACCGATAAACTCATCTTT; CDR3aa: CALGDTLFPLLGDTGPHTDKLIF
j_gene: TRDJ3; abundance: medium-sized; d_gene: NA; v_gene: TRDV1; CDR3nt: TGTGCTCTAAACCTACGGCACACCTGGGACACCCGACAGATGTTTTTC; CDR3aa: CALNLRHTWDTRQMFF
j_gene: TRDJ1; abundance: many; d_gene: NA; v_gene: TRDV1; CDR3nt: TGTGCTCTTGGGAAGACCCCATTCTTCCTCACCAATTTAGCGTCTCCAACCGATAAACTCATCTTT; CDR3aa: CALGKTPFFLTNLASPTDKLIF
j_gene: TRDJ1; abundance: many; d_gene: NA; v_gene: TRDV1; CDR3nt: TGTGCTCTTGGGGAACCGTACTCTCGCGATAAACTCATCTTT; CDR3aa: CALGEPYSRDKLIF
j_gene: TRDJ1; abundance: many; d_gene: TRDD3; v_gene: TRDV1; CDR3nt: TGTGCTCTTGGGGAACGCCCCCTGGGGGATACTGTATACACCGATAAACTCATCTTT; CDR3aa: CALGERPLGDTVYTDKLIF
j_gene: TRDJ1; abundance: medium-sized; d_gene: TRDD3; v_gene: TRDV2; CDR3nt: TGTGCCTGTGACACCCTTCGGCGGCGATCTGGGGGATACAGGGTCCCGTATACCGATAAACTCATCTTT; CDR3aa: CACDTLRRRSGGYRVPYTDKLIF
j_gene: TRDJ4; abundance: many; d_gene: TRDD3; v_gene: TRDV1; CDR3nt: TGTGCTCTTGGGGATATCCTCCTTACTGGGGGATTGAGGAACAGACCCCTGATCTTT; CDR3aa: CALGDILLTGGLRNRPLIF
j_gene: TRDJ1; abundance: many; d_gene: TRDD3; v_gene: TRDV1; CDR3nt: TGTGCTCTTGGGGAACGTAATCAGGGTCACGGATGCCCAACCCTACAAAATCGGGGGATAAGCTGGGCCGATAAACTCATCTTT; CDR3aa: CALGERNQGHGCPTLQNRGISWADKLIF
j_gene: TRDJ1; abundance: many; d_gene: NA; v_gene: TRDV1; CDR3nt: TGTGCTCTTGGGGAACTAAGATGGGGGGCCGTAACCGATAAACTCATCTTT; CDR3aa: CALGELRWGAVTDKLIF
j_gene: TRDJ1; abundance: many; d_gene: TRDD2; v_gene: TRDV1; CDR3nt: TGTGCTCTTGGGGAACTTTCATGGCCTTCCTACGTCCCGCTGGGCCCATACACCGATAAACTCATCTTT; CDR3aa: CALGELSWPSYVPLGPYTDKLIF
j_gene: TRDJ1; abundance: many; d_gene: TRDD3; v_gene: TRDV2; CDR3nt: TGTGCCTGTGACACAATTACTGGGGGATACGCTGACACCGATAAACTCATCTTT; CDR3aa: CACDTITGGYADTDKLIF
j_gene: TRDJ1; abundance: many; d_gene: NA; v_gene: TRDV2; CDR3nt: TGTGCCTGTGACGCCTCTTCGCCTGTTCTAGGGTACACCGATAAACTCATCTTT; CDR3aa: CACDASSPVLGYTDKLIF
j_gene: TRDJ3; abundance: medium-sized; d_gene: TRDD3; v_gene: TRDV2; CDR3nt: TGTGCCTGTGACACCGTACTGGGGGACTCCTGGGACACCCGACAGATGTTTTTC; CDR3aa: CACDTVLGDSWDTRQMFF
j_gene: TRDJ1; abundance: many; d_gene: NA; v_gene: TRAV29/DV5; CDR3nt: TGTGCAGCAAAGCCCTTATGGGGCTGGGGTCGGGTAGGACTCATCTTT; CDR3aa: CAAKPLWGWGRVGLIF
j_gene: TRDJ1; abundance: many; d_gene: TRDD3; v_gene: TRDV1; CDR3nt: TGTGCTCTTGGGAAATTACTCTCTTACTGGGGGCCACCTGGCACCGATAAACTCATCTTT; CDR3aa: CALGKLLSYWGPPGTDKLIF
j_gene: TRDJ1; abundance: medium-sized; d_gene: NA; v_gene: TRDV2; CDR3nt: TGTGCCTGTGACACCGTAAGGCCTTCCGACGACGGTACTGGGGACCAAAACACCGATAAACTCATCTTT; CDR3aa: CACDTVRPSDDGTGDQNTDKLIF
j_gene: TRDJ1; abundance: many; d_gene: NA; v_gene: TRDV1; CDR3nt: TGTGCCGGGACACTCCGGGGGCCCCGGGATAAACTCATCTTT; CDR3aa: CAGTLRGPRDKLIF
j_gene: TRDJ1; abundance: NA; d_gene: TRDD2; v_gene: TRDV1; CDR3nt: TGTGCTCTTGGGGAAACGACCTTCCTACACCCGTACTTGACCGATAAACTCATCTTT; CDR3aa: CALGETTFLHPYLTDKLIF
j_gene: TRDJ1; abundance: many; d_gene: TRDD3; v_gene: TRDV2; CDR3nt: TGTGCCTGTGTCCGTACTGGGGGATACAAAAAATTCACCGATAAACTCATCTTT; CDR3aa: CACVRTGGYKKFTDKLIF
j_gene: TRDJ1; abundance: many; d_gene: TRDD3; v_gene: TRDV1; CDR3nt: TGTGCTCTTGGGGAACGCTCTAGTCCTACACTGGGGGATACGTGGAAAACCGATAAACTCATCTTT; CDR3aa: CALGERSSPTLGDTWKTDKLIF
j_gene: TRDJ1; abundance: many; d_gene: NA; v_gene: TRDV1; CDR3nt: TGTGCTCTTGGGGAACGAACCTACTCCCGGGGGACCTACTCGTACACCGATAAACTCATCTTT; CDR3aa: CALGERTYSRGTYSYTDKLIF
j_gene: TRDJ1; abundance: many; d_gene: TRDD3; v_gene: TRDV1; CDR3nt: TGTGCTCTTGGTTCACCCCGAACCTCTGCGTGGGGGATCCCTTACACCGATAAACTCATCTTT; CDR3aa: CALGSPRTSAWGIPYTDKLIF
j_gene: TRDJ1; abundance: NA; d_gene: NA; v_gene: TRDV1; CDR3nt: TGTGCTCTTGGGGAAGCGGGTAACCTCTCGTCGGGTAAGAATAAACTCATCTTT; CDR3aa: CALGEAGNLSSGKNKLIF
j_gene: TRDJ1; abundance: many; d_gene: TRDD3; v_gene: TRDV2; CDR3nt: TGTGCCTGTGACACCAGGAGGTACTGGGGAGAGACCGATAAACTCATCTTT; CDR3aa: CACDTRRYWGETDKLIF
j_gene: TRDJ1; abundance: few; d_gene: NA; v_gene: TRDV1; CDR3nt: TGTGCTCTTGGGGAGCCCGACGCTTCCTACAAAACTGGGGACTCTCGGGGCGATAAGCTCATCTTT; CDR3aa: CALGEPDASYKTGDSRGDKLIF
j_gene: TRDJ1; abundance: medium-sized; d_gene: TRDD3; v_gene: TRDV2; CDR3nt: TGTGCCTGTGACACTTTACTGGGGGATACGCGACGTGGCGATAAACTCATCTTT; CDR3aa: CACDTLLGDTRRGDKLIF
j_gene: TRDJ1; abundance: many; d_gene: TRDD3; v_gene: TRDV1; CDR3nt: TGTGCTCTTGGGGGTGTACGGCGGGGGATCCAAACCGATAAACTCATCTTT; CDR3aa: CALGGVRRGIQTDKLIF
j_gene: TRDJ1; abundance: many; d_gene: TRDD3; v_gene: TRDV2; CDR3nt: TGTGCCTGTGACACCCGTACTGGGGGTCACACCGATAAACTCATCTTT; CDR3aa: CACDTRTGGHTDKLIF
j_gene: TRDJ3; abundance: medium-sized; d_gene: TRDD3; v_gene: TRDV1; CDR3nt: TGTGCTCTTGGGCGAACGTGGGGGATACGCGTTTCGAGCTCCTGGGACACCCGACAGATGTTTTTC; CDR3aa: CALGRTWGIRVSSSWDTRQMFF
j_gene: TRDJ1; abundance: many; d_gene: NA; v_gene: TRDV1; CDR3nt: TGTGCTCTTGGGGAAGGGATGACCCGACGGACCTCCAGACGGTACACCGATAAACTCATCTTT; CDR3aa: CALGEGMTRRTSRRYTDKLIF
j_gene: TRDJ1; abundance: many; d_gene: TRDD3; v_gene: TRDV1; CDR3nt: TGTGCTCTTGGGCCTACCGAGTTAGGACTGGGGGAGAAGTACACCGATAAACTCATCTTT; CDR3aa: CALGPTELGLGEKYTDKLIF
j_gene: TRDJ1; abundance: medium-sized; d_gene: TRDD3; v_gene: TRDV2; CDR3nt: TGTGCCTGTGAGAAACCTTTCCTACCCCTCCACTGGGGGATACGACGGACCGATAAACTCATCTTT; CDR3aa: CACEKPFLPLHWGIRRTDKLIF
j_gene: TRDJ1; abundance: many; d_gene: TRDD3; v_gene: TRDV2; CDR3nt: TGTGCCTGTGACACCGTCGGTGGGGGATACGCGGGGTGGCGGCAAGAAATCGCCGATAAACTCATCTTT; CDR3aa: CACDTVGGGYAGWRQEIADKLIF
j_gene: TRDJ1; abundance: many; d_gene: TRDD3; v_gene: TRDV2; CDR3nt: TGTGCCTGTGACACCGTTACTGGGGGATACCCCAAAAAGGAACTCATCTTT; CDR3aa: CACDTVTGGYPKKELIF
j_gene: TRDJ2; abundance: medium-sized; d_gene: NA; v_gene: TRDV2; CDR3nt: TGTGCCTGTGACACCATTACTGGGACAGCACAACTCTTCTTT; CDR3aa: CACDTITGTAQLFF
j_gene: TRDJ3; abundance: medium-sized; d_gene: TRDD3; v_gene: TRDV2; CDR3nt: TGTGCCTGTGACACCCTACTGGGGGAGAGCTCCTGGGACACCCGACAGATGTTTTTC; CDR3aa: CACDTLLGESSWDTRQMFF
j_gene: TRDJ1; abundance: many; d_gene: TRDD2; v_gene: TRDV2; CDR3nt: TGTGCCTGTGACCGTATTTCCTACCTTACTGGTCCTTACACCGATAAACTCATCTTT; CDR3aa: CACDRISYLTGPYTDKLIF
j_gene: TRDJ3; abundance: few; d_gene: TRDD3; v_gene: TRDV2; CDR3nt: TGTGCCCGTGACACCGTTGAACTGGGGGATATAGACAGGTCCTGGGACACCCGACAGATGTTTTTC; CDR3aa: CARDTVELGDIDRSWDTRQMFF
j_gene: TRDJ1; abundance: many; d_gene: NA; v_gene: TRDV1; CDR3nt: TGTGCTCTTGGGGAACTGGGGGTCTCCTCTTACACCGATAAACTCATCTTT; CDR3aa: CALGELGVSSYTDKLIF
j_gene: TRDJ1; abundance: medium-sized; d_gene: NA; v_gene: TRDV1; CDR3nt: TGTGCTCTTGGGTCCTTCATCCGGGGATTCCGATCGTACACCGATAAACTCATCTTT; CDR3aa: CALGSFIRGFRSYTDKLIF
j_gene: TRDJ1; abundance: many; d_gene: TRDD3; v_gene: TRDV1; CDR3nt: TGTGCTCTTGGGAACCGCCGACCCCATATCTATACCGACGGGGAGTACTGGGGGATACGGAGTGAGGATAAACTCATCTTT; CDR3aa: CALGNRRPHIYTDGEYWGIRSEDKLIF
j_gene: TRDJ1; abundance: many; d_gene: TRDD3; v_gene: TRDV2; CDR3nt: TGTGCCTGTGACACCGTGTACATAGGGGGATATCGGCGGTCCACCGATAAACTCATCTTT; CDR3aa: CACDTVYIGGYRRSTDKLIF
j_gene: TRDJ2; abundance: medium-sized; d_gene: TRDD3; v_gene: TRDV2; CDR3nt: TGTGCCTGTGACACCGTAGCGGTACTGGGGTCCCATTTGACAGCACAACTCTTCTTT; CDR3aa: CACDTVAVLGSHLTAQLFF
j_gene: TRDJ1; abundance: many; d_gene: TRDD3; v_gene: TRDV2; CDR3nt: TGTGCCTGTGACACCCCGTGGGGGATAGAGACCGATAAACTCATCTTT; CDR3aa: CACDTPWGIETDKLIF
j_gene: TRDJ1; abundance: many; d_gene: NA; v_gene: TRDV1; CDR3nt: TGTGCTCTTGGGGAACTGCGCGGCCTTCCCCAAGCATCAGGGACCTGTGTTACCCTGACCTACGATAAACTCATCTTT; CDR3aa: CALGELRGLPQASGTCVTLTYDKLIF
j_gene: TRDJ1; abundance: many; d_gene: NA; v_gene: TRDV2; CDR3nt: TGTGCCTGTGACACCGTGCCTTCCTTCAGTACTGGGGGTCAGGGCGATAAACTCATCTTT; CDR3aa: CACDTVPSFSTGGQGDKLIF
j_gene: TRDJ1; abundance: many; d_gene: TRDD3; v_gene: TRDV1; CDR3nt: TGTGCTCTTGGGGACCTAGGCCTTCGCCCCTTGACTGGGGGACCCTACACCGATAAACTCATCTTT; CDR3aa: CALGDLGLRPLTGGPYTDKLIF